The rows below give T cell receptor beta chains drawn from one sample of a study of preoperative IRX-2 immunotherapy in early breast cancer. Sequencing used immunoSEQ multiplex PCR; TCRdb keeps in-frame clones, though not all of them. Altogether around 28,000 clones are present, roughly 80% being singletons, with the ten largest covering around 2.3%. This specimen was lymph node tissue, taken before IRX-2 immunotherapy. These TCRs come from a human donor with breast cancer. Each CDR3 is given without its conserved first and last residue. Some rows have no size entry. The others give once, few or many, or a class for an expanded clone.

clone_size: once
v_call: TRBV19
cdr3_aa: ASSTHRGRETQY

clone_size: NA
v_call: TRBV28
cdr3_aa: ASSLSTEWSEDGYT

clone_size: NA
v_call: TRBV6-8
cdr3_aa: QPPNGRLRLGANVLT

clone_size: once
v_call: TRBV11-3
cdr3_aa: ASSSIGTGERRNTEAF

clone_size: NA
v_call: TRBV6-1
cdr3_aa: ASSEGRGLAYEQY

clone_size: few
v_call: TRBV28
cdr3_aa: ASSLAGQRNSPLH

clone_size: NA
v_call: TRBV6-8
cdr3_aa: ASSYSGRSTLTRETQY

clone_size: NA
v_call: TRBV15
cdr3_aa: ATSREQDSRNQPQH

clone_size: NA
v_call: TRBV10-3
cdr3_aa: AISESIGYYGYT

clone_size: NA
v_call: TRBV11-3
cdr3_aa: ASSLGGISNQPQH

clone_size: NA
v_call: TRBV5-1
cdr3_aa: ASSTEGQISGELF

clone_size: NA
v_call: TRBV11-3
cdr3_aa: ASSARGGNSPLH

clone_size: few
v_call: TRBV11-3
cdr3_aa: ASSLGDSLNEKLF